This T cell receptor (beta chain) emerged from a study of blood T cell repertoires in COVID-19. Across the whole study: The samples span acute and convalescent COVID-19 from the United States, Italy and Spain. The cDNA or gDNA used as material had been derived from T cells, B-cell-depleted T cells, or PBMCs.

CDR3 length: 14 amino acids. CDR1 is SGHTA and CDR2 is FQGNSA in the germline V gene. Trimming shortened V by 3 bases and J by 4 bases, and 12 bases separated the two germline ends. Original data processing: Reference gene primer amplification yielded estimated nucleated cell counts. Assay: immunoSEQ multiplex PCR; the TCRdb copy retains only in-frame clones and omits some. V and J calls and clone size are as listed in that table; D and trimming were resolved from the DNA. The sample comprises about 220,000 clones, 80% to 90% of which are singletons, and nearly 20% rests with the top ten. V usage is TRBV7-2 and J usage is TRBJ1-2, with D tentatively TRBD1 (5 bases). The TCR sequence derives from a man aged 25 to 40 with active or convalescent COVID-19. The sequencing sample was made of peripheral blood. CDR3 amino acids: CASSFGGLSYGYTF. The CDR3 DNA reads TGTGCCAGCAGCTTTGGGGGACTGAGCTATGGCTACACCTTC.